These T cell receptor beta chains were read from a single sample in a study of cytomegalovirus exposure and HLA in healthy donors. Sequenced by immunoSEQ multiplex PCR; TCRdb stores in-frame clones only, minus some. The table includes tens of thousands of clones, roughly two thirds detected once. The sequenced material came from PBMCs. The receptors come from a man between 40 and 49 years old in good health and CMV-seropositive. CDR3s include the opening cysteine and the closing phenylalanine or tryptophan. The D gene is left open where the match is weak. Rows may omit the clone size; those that give it use once, few, many or a size class.

>TRBV29-1|TRBJ1-1|.|.
TGCAGCGCCCTGAGGGGGACCACTGAAGCTTTCTTT
CSALRGTTEAFF
>TRBV29-1|TRBJ1-1|.|.
TGCAGCGTTGAAGGGGGGGGTGGCACTGAAGCTTTCTTT
CSVEGGGGTEAFF
>TRBV18|TRBJ1-4|.|.
TGTGCCAGCTCACCGGGAGGGAATGAAAAACTGTTTTTT
CASSPGGNEKLFF
>TRBV10-3|TRBJ1-4|.|.
TGTGCCATCAGTGATGAAACAGGAGGGTTCGGTGAAAAACTGTTTTTT
CAISDETGGFGEKLFF
>TRBV19|TRBJ2-2|TRBD2|.
TGTGCCAGTAGTATAAGGCGGGGGTCCGGGGAGCTGTTTTTT
CASSIRRGSGELFF
>TRBV5-5|TRBJ2-1|TRBD2|.
TGTGCCAGCAGCGCAGATAGCGGGGGGATTTACAATGAGCAGTTCTTC
CASSADSGGIYNEQFF
>TRBV7-9|TRBJ1-4|.|medium-sized
TGTGCCAGCAGCGGCCTGGAGGGTCCCTCAGAAAAACTGTTTTTT
CASSGLEGPSEKLFF
>TRBV11-2|TRBJ2-1|.|.
TGTGCCAGCAGCTTAGGGTCAGGGTACTACAATGAGCAGTTCTTC
CASSLGSGYYNEQFF
>TRBV2|TRBJ1-4|.|few
TGTGCCAGCAGGGTGACAGCAACTAATGAAAAACTGTTTTTT
CASRVTATNEKLFF
>TRBV5-4|TRBJ2-7|.|.
TGTGCCAGCAGCTTAGGCGGACAGGGAGGGGTCTACGAGCAGTACTTC
CASSLGGQGGVYEQYF
>TRBV28|TRBJ2-5|.|few
TGTGCCAGCAGTGGCCTCCACATCGGGGGACAAGAGACCCAGTACTTC
CASSGLHIGGQETQYF
>TRBV14|TRBJ1-2|TRBD1|.
TGTGCCAGCAGCCAAGGCGGGACAGGGGGGGCCTATGGCTACACCTTC
CASSQGGTGGAYGYTF
>TRBV19|TRBJ1-5|TRBD1|.
TGTGCCGGCGGTGTAAGACAGGGCGTTCAGCCCCAGCATTTT
CAGGVRQGVQPQHF
>TRBV6-1|TRBJ1-2|.|.
TGTGCCAGCAGTGTCTGGAGCGCAGGCTACACCTTC
CASSVWSAGYTF
>TRBV10-3|TRBJ2-7|.|.
TGTGCCATCAGTGAGAAGGGAGACTCCTACGAGCAGTACTTC
CAISEKGDSYEQYF